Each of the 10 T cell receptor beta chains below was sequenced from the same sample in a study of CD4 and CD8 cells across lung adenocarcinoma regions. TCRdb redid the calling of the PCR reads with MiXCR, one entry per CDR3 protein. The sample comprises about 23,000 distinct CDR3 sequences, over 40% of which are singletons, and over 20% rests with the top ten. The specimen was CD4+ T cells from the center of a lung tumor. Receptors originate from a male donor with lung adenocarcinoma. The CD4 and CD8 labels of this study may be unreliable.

The CDR3 DNA is TGTGCCAGCAGGGTCCCCCGGGACGGGGATGAAAATGAGCAGTTCTTC. It is translated as CASRVPRDGDENEQFF. V and J are TRBV6-1 and TRBJ2-1; D may be TRBD1 or TRBD2 (5 bases each). The CDR3 covers 16 residues. V lost 6 bases and J 7 bases, leaving 22 bases between the germline ends. Germline CDR1 and CDR2: MNHNS and SASEGT.

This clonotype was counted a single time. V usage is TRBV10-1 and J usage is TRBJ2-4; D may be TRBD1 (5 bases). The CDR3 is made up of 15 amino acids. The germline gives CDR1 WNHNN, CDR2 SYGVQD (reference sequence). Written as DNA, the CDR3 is TGCGGCCGCAGTGCAGGGAAAGGAGCCAAAGACACTCAGTACTTC. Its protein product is CGRSAGKGAKDTQYF.

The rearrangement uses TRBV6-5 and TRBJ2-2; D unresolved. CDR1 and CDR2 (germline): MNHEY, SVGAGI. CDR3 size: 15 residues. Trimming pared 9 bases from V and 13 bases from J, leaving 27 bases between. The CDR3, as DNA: TGTGCCAGGAGACTCCAGTCTGGAATCACAGAGACGCTGTTTTTT. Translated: CARRLQSGITETLFF.

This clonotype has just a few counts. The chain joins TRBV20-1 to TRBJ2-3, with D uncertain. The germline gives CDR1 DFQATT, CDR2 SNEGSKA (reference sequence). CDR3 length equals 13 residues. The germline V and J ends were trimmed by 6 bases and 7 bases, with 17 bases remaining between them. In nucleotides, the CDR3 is TGCAGTGCCCCAAAAGGCGTACTAAATACGCAGTATTTT. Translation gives CSAPKGVLNTQYF.

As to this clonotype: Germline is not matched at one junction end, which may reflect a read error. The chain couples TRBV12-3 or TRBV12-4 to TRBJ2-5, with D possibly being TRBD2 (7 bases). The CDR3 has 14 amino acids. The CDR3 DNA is TGTGCCGGCAGCGTGGGGGGGCAGGGAGATACGCAGTACTTC. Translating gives CAGSVGGQGDTQYF.

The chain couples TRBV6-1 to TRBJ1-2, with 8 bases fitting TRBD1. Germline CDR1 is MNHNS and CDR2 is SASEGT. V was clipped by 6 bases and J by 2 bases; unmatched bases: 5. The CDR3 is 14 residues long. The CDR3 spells CASRSNRGNYGYTF. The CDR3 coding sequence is TGTGCCAGCAGGTCCAACAGGGGGAACTATGGCTACACCTTC.

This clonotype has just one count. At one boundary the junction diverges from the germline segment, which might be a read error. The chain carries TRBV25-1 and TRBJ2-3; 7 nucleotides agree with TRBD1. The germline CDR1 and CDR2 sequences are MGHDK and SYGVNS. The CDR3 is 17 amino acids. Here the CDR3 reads CASSVGFVRGHTETQYF. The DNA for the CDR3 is TGTGCCAGCTCGGTGGGGTTCGTTAGGGGGCACACAGAGACCCAGTACTTT.

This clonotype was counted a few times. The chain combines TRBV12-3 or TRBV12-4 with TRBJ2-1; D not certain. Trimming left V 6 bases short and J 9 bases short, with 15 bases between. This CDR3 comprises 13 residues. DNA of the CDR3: TGTGCCAGCAGGGGGTCTGGGCATCGTGAGCAGTTCTTC. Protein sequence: CASRGSGHREQFF.

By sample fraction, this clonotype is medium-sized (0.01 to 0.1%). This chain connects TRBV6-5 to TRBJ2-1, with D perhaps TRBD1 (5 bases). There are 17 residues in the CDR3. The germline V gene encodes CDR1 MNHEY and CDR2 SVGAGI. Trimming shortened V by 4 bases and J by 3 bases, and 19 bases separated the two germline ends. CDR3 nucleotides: TGTGCCAGCAGTTGGGCTCAGGGATCCCCGATCTACAATGAGCAGTTCTTC. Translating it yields CASSWAQGSPIYNEQFF.

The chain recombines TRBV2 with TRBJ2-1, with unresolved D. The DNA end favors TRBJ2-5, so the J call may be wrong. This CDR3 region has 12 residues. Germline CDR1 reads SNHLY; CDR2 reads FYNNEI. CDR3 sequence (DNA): TGTGCCAGCAGTGGCCAGTCTGAGACCCAGTACTTC. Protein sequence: CASSGQSETQYF.